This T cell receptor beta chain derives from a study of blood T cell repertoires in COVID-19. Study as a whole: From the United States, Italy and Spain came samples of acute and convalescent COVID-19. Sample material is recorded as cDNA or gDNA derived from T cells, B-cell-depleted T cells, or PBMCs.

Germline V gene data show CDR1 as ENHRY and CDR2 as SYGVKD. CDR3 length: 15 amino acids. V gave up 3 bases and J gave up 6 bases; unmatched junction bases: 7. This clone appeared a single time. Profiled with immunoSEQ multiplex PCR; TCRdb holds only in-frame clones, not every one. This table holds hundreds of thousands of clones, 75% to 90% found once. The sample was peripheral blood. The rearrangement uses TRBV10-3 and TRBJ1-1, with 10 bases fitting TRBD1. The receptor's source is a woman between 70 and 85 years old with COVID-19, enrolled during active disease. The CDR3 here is CAISDPGQGWPEAFF. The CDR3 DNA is TGTGCCATCAGTGACCCGGGACAGGGGTGGCCTGAAGCTTTCTTT.